This TCR beta chain appears in the sequencing data of a study of T cells after yellow fever vaccination. In TCRdb, the 5' RACE reads were re-called with MiXCR into one record per CDR3 protein. Here the sample spans some 120,000 distinct CDR3 sequences, roughly 15% being singletons. The CDR3 is 14 amino acids. With 2 bases clipped from V and 5 bases from J, the junction kept 3 bases outside the gene matches. This clonotype has just a few counts. Its specificity is unknown. Study-level findings and limits: The secondary response was weaker but peaked faster, day 5 versus 15. After the booster, approximately 96% of CD4 and 75% to 90% of CD8 primary-response clones were re-detected.

Material: CD8+ T cells sorted from PBMCs, obtained 5 days after the yellow fever booster vaccination. V is TRBV12-3 or TRBV12-4 and J is TRBJ1-2, with 9 nucleotides matching TRBD1. The sequence came from a man aged 18 to 30 who received the YFV17D yellow fever vaccine. CDR3 loop: CASSLLQGAYGYTF. The CDR3 region has the DNA TGTGCCAGCAGTTTATTACAGGGGGCGTATGGCTACACCTTC.